This is a list of T cell receptor beta chains from one sample in a study of a mutant IDH1 vaccine in newly diagnosed glioma. Which antigens these TCRs recognize remains unknown. The repertoire was sequenced with immunoSEQ multiplex PCR; TCRdb's copy has only in-frame clones and lacks some. Among about 50,000 clones listed, 60% to 85% were seen once. Sequenced here: PBMCs, sampled from a glioma patient whose treatment included an IDH1 peptide vaccine. These receptors were collected from a man in his forties or fifties with glioma. Both conserved end residues are part of each CDR3. A D gene is named only where the DNA matches it firmly. Part of the rows lack a size; the others show once, few, many or a class for expanded clones.

cdr3_aa | cdr3_nt | j_call | d_call | v_call | clone_size
CAWSVRRTGGYGYTF | TGTGCCTGGAGTGTAAGACGGACGGGGGGCTATGGCTACACCTTC | TRBJ1-2 | NA | TRBV30 | few
CASSLRGMNTEAFF | TGTGCCAGCAGCTTACGCGGGATGAACACTGAAGCTTTCTTT | TRBJ1-1 | NA | TRBV5-8 | NA
CASSWGNYEQYF | TGTGCCAGCAGTTGGGGGAACTACGAGCAGTACTTC | TRBJ2-7 | NA | TRBV28 | NA
CASSAPGGLGDEQFF | TGTGCCAGCAGCGCCCCAGGGGGCCTTGGTGATGAGCAGTTCTTC | TRBJ2-1 | TRBD1 | TRBV11-3 | NA
CASSRTTDTQYF | TGTGCCAGCAGCCGGACCACAGATACGCAGTATTTT | TRBJ2-3 | NA | TRBV5-4 | NA
CASSHPRDSGRVYEQYF | TGTGCCAGCAGCCACCCCCGAGATAGCGGGAGAGTCTACGAGCAGTACTTC | TRBJ2-7 | TRBD2 | TRBV7-6 | NA
CALGETGNTIYF | TGTGCCCTGGGCGAAACTGGAAACACCATATATTTT | TRBJ1-3 | NA | TRBV7-9 | NA
CASSMGLTGTSYGYTF | TGCGCCAGCAGCATGGGACTTACGGGGACAAGCTATGGCTACACCTTC | TRBJ1-2 | NA | TRBV5-1 | NA
CASRQSGTGDQPQHF | TGTGCCAGCAGACAAAGCGGTACAGGAGATCAGCCCCAGCATTTT | TRBJ1-5 | NA | TRBV6-5 | NA
CASGLAGAEDF | TGTGCCAGCGGATTAGCGGGAGCGGAGGATTTT | TRBJ2-3 | TRBD2 | TRBV6-5 | NA
CASSPDRDGEQFF | TGTGCCAGCTCACCGGACAGGGACGGTGAGCAGTTCTTC | TRBJ2-1 | TRBD1 | TRBV18 | NA
CASSLVITDEQFF | TGTGCCAGCAGCTTAGTAATAACTGATGAGCAGTTCTTC | TRBJ2-1 | NA | TRBV7-2 | NA
CASSQEGQGWENEQFF | TGCGCCAGCAGCCAAGAAGGGCAGGGGTGGGAAAATGAGCAGTTCTTC | TRBJ2-1 | NA | TRBV4-1 | NA
CASSVAVTGGPQHF | TGTGCCAGCAGCGTAGCAGTAACAGGTGGACCCCAGCATTTT | TRBJ1-5 | NA | TRBV9 | NA
CSAGTGLDTGELFF | TGCAGCGCAGGGACAGGGCTAGACACCGGGGAGCTGTTTTTT | TRBJ2-2 | TRBD1 | TRBV29-1 | few
CASSGRGRSAEAFF | TGTGCCAGCAGTGGAAGGGGGCGCAGCGCTGAAGCTTTCTTT | TRBJ1-1 | TRBD1 | TRBV6-1 | NA
CASSIHPSGANVLTF | TGTGCCAGCAGTATCCACCCCTCTGGGGCCAACGTCCTGACTTTC | TRBJ2-6 | NA | TRBV2 | NA